These 25 T cell receptor beta chains share one sample of origin, sequenced in a study of vaccination effects on CD4 cells after COVID-19. Sequencing was performed with immunoSEQ multiplex PCR; in TCRdb, only in-frame clones are kept and a portion is missing. The sample includes 65,000 to 90,000 clones, around 67% of them seen just once. On day 10 of culture, CD4+ T cells were separated out. The vaccine given was either BNT162b2 or mRNA-1273, in two doses. Which antigens these TCRs recognize remains unknown. Source: CD4+ T cells from PBMCs cultured without peptide, taken after COVID-19 vaccination. These receptors were obtained from a human donor who received a COVID-19 vaccine.

The V call is TRBV7-2, the J call TRBJ2-4; tentative D call: TRBD2 (6 bases). The CDR3 has 19 amino acids. CDR1 and CDR2 (germline): SGHTA, FQGNSA. V was trimmed by 5 bases and J by 0 bases, leaving 23 bases between them. This CDR3 is CASSPPAGLYQLAKNIQYF. The CDR3 DNA sequence: TGTGCCAGCAGCCCACCCGCGGGACTCTACCAACTAGCCAAAAACATTCAGTACTTC.

This sequence joins TRBV9 and TRBJ2-3, with D maybe TRBD1 (6 bases). V was shortened by 4 bases and J by 2 bases, with 14 bases between the two germline ends. The CDR3 covers 15 residues. Looked up from germline, CDR1 is SGDLS and CDR2 is YYNGEE. The CDR3 loop is CASSFRQVFTDTQYF. For the CDR3, the DNA is TGTGCCAGCAGCTTCCGACAGGTCTTCACAGATACGCAGTATTTT.

This rearrangement joins TRBV19 to TRBJ1-2, with TRBD1 matching over 7 bases. Losses at the gene ends were 8 bases for V and 8 bases for J; bases not matched to a gene: 11. CDR1 and CDR2 (germline): LNHDA, SQIVND (reference sequence). This CDR3 is 13 amino acids long. The CDR3 region is CASLPGQIGGYTF. Here the CDR3 DNA reads TGTGCCAGTTTACCGGGACAGATAGGAGGCTACACCTTC.

The V gene is TRBV5-1, the J gene TRBJ1-2; 10 nucleotides match TRBD1. The CDR3 is made up of 15 amino acids. Germline loops: CDR1 SGHRS, CDR2 YFSETQ. With 0 bases clipped from V and 4 bases from J, the junction kept 3 bases outside the gene matches. CDR3: CASSLATGGGYGYTF. In nucleotides, the CDR3 is TGCGCCAGCAGCTTGGCGACAGGGGGCGGCTATGGCTACACCTTC.

V usage is TRBV10-1 and J usage is TRBJ1-3; 7 nucleotides line up with TRBD1. In germline, CDR1 is WNHNN, CDR2 SYGVQD (reference sequence). V was clipped by 2 bases and J by 2 bases; unmatched bases: 3. This CDR3 has 15 residues. The CDR3 region has the DNA TGCGCCAGCAGTGAGGCGACAGGGACTGGAAACACCATATATTTT. Encoded protein: CASSEATGTGNTIYF.

The genes are TRBV28 and TRBJ1-5; no reliable D call. Germline V CDR1 and CDR2: MDHEN, SYDVKM. The CDR3 consists of 13 residues. Trimming cost V 2 bases and J 6 bases, with 8 bases left between them. The CDR3 sequence: CASSLGLTQPQHF. DNA of the CDR3: TGTGCCAGCAGTTTAGGGTTGACTCAGCCCCAGCATTTT.

The chain is built from TRBV5-5 and TRBJ2-3; D not resolved. Germline V lookup: CDR1 SGHKS, CDR2 YYEKEE (reference sequence). V lost 5 bases and J 2 bases, leaving 9 bases between the germline ends. The length of the CDR3 is 13 residues. For the CDR3, the DNA is TGTGCCAGCAGTCTGCCTTACACAGATACGCAGTATTTT. Encoded protein: CASSLPYTDTQYF.

V is TRBV4-1 and J is TRBJ2-3; D is undetermined. Germline CDR1 reads MGHRA; CDR2 reads YSYEKL. This CDR3 comprises 16 residues. V lost 1 base and J lost 4, with 15 bases in between. CDR3 residues: CASSQGFRKPSDTQYF. CDR3 DNA: TGCGCCAGCAGCCAAGGATTCCGAAAACCCTCAGATACGCAGTATTTT.

The chain links TRBV7-2 to TRBJ1-1; the match to TRBD1 covers 7 bases. V gave up 5 bases and J gave up 4 bases; unmatched junction bases: 10. Per the germline V gene, CDR1 is SGHTA and CDR2 is FQGNSA. The CDR3 has 15 residues. CDR3 sequence reads: CASSPETGFGTEAFF. The DNA of the CDR3 is TGTGCCAGCAGCCCAGAGACAGGGTTCGGCACTGAAGCTTTCTTT.

The chain links TRBV2 to TRBJ1-2, with TRBD1 as a possible D gene (5 bases). Germline V CDR1 and CDR2: SNHLY, FYNNEI. The CDR3 loop spans 12 amino acids. V lost 6 bases and J 7 bases, leaving 12 bases between the germline ends. The chain's CDR3 is CASRGPALGYTF. The CDR3 DNA reads TGTGCCAGCAGGGGACCCGCCCTTGGCTACACCTTC.

This chain joins TRBV7-2 and TRBJ2-3; 7 bases are a match to TRBD1. CDR3 length: 14 amino acids. Germline CDR1 is SGHTA and CDR2 is FQGNSA. Germline trimming cut 7 bases from V and 2 bases from J; bases unmatched to any gene: 6. CDR3 sequence: CASTPGQITDTQYF. In DNA, the CDR3 is TGTGCCAGCACCCCGGGACAGATCACAGATACGCAGTATTTT.

The chain has TRBV24-1 and TRBJ2-2; TRBD1 might be the D (6 bases). The CDR3 totals 17 residues. From germline, CDR1 is KGHDR and CDR2 SFDVKD. Between the trimmed V and J ends, which lost 5 bases and 3 bases, there was a span of 18 bases. Written as DNA, the CDR3 is TGTGCCACCAGTGGTAACGAAGGGGGATCTTACACCGGGGAGCTGTTTTTT. It is translated as CATSGNEGGSYTGELFF.

V and J are TRBV7-8 and TRBJ2-3; the D is unclear. CDR1 is SGHVS and CDR2 is FQNEAQ in the germline V gene. V shed 5 bases and J shed 9 bases, with 12 bases lying between them. The length of the CDR3 is 12 residues. This CDR3 is CASSRAQSTQYF. CDR3 DNA: TGTGCCAGCAGCCGCGCACAATCCACGCAGTATTTT.

This clone was seen more than once but under ten times. J is TRBJ1-5 and V is TRBV19; D gene unclear. Germline CDR1 LNHDA, CDR2 SQIVND (reference sequence). Trimming pared 3 bases from V and 1 base from J, leaving 13 bases between. The CDR3 is 16 amino acids. The CDR3 DNA sequence: TGTGCCAGTAGTATGGATGGCAGGATGAGCAATCAGCCCCAGCATTTT. As protein: CASSMDGRMSNQPQHF.

The chain couples TRBV3-1 (or the pseudogene TRBV3-2) to TRBJ1-3, with 9 bases fitting TRBD1. The ends lost 3 bases at V and 4 bases at J; junction bases unmatched: 7. The CDR3 runs to 16 residues. CDR1 and CDR2 (germline): LGHDT, YNNKEL (reference sequence). CDR3 loop: CASSQDRGLKGNTIYF. DNA for the CDR3: TGTGCCAGCAGCCAGGACAGGGGATTGAAAGGAAACACCATATATTTT.

This sequence joins TRBV9 and TRBJ2-7, with D maybe TRBD2 (6 bases). This CDR3 has 17 residues. The germline V gene has CDR1 SGDLS and CDR2 YYNGEE. The CDR3 DNA reads TGTGCCAGCATCGTAGGAGGGTTTGACCCGCGTTATAACGAGCAGTACGTC. Translating it yields CASIVGGFDPRYNEQYV.

This clone was seen only a few times. The chain couples TRBV5-1 to TRBJ2-6; D is perhaps TRBD1 (5 bases). The V and J ends lost 1 base and 0 bases respectively, with 8 bases between them. This CDR3 has 16 residues. The germline gives CDR1 SGHRS, CDR2 YFSETQ. The CDR3 coding sequence is TGCGCCAGCAGCTTGCCACAGGCCTCTGGGGCCAACGTCCTGACTTTC. Amino acid sequence: CASSLPQASGANVLTF.

The chain recombines TRBV6-5 with TRBJ2-7; D possibly corresponds to TRBD2 (6 bases). This CDR3 region has 15 residues. V gave up 5 bases and J gave up 1 base, with 15 bases separating them. Per the germline V gene, CDR1 is MNHEY and CDR2 is SVGAGI. As DNA, the CDR3 is TGTGCCAGCAGTACAAGACTGGCGGGATCCTACGAGCAGTACGTC. Translating it yields CASSTRLAGSYEQYV.

The rearrangement uses TRBV7-9 and TRBJ1-2, with 9 bases identical to TRBD1. With 5 bases clipped from V and 0 bases from J, the junction kept 10 bases outside the gene matches. This CDR3 is built from 17 residues. The germline V gene has CDR1 SEHNR and CDR2 FQNEAQ (reference sequence). The CDR3 loop is CASSEGPGQGANYGYTF. The DNA of the CDR3 is TGTGCCAGCAGCGAGGGTCCGGGACAGGGCGCTAACTATGGCTACACCTTC.

The rearrangement links TRBV6-5 to TRBJ1-2; 7 nucleotides match TRBD1. V was clipped by 6 bases and J by 1 base; unmatched bases: 5. The CDR3 runs to 14 residues. CDR1 and CDR2 (germline): MNHEY, SVGAGI. The CDR3 here is CASRNGDSNYGYTF. The CDR3 bases are TGTGCCAGCAGAAACGGGGACAGTAACTATGGCTACACCTTC.

The genes are TRBV24-1 and TRBJ2-5; TRBD2 matches at 8 bases. Germline V gives CDR1 KGHDR, CDR2 SFDVKD. J was trimmed by 5 bases and V by 3 bases; bases with no gene match: 10. The CDR3 extends over 16 amino acids. DNA of the CDR3: TGTGCCACCAGTGATCTGGGGGCGGGGGGTCTGGAGACCCAGTACTTC. The encoded protein is CATSDLGAGGLETQYF.

The rearrangement uses TRBV19 and TRBJ1-3; tentatively, D is TRBD1 (5 bases). The ends were cut back, 3 bases at V and 4 bases at J, with 10 bases in the middle. This CDR3 comprises 14 residues. Germline CDR1 reads LNHDA; CDR2 reads SQIVND (reference sequence). The CDR3 nucleotides are TGTGCCAGTAGTATCCGGGACGTAGGAAACACCATATATTTT. It yields the protein CASSIRDVGNTIYF.

The gene calls are TRBV6-2 or TRBV6-3 and TRBJ2-3; D may be TRBD1 (6 bases). Germline CDR1 and CDR2: MNHEY and SVGEGT. The CDR3 runs 14 residues. The ends were cut back, 6 bases at V and 4 bases at J, with 14 bases in the middle. In DNA, the CDR3 is TGTGCCAGCAGCAAAACAGGGAGTTCAGATACGCAGTATTTT. Residues: CASSKTGSSDTQYF.

This sequence joins TRBV24-1 and TRBJ2-1, with 9 bases aligning to TRBD1. The junction had 9 bases not matched to a gene; V was cut back by 7 bases and J by 9 bases. Germline V CDR1 and CDR2: KGHDR, SFDVKD. The CDR3 covers 14 residues. CDR3 DNA: TGTGCCACCAGAGACACCGGGACAGGGAGTGAGCAGTTCTTC. Translated, it gives CATRDTGTGSEQFF.

The V and J genes are TRBV7-3 and TRBJ2-2; D gene uncertain. The CDR3 is 12 amino acids. V was pared by 3 bases and J by 7 bases, with 6 bases between. Per germline, CDR1 SGHTA and CDR2 FQGTGA. CDR3 sequence reads: CASSLPGGELFF. DNA for the CDR3: TGTGCCAGCAGCTTGCCCGGCGGGGAGCTGTTTTTT.